This is a list of T cell receptor beta chains from one sample in a study of post-analysis software for immune sequencing data. A single record per CDR3 protein comes from TCRdb applying MiXCR to the PCR reads. The sample yields approximately 660,000 distinct CDR3 sequences, around 60% seen once. The sample consisted of blood. These receptors were taken from a girl aged 2-15 years with multiple sclerosis. Each CDR3 is given with its conserved first and last residue. The order of the fields is J gene, clone size, V gene, D gene, CDR3 protein, CDR3 DNA. A D gene is named only where the DNA matches it firmly. For some rows the clone size is stated as once, few or many, or as a class when expanded; others skip it.

j_call: TRBJ2-1; clone_size: NA; v_call: TRBV12-3/TRBV12-4; d_call: NA; cdr3_aa: CASSPVGNEQFF; cdr3_nt: TGTGCCAGCAGCCCCGTGGGCAATGAGCAGTTCTTC
j_call: TRBJ2-7; clone_size: NA; v_call: TRBV12-3/TRBV12-4; d_call: NA; cdr3_aa: CASSFFPLGYEQYF; cdr3_nt: TGTGCCAGCAGTTTCTTCCCCCTCGGGTACGAGCAGTACTTC
j_call: TRBJ2-6; clone_size: NA; v_call: TRBV5-1; d_call: NA; cdr3_aa: CASSLYSGANVLTF; cdr3_nt: TGCGCCAGCAGCTTGTACTCTGGGGCCAACGTCCTGACTTTC
j_call: TRBJ2-1; clone_size: NA; v_call: TRBV7-8; d_call: NA; cdr3_aa: CASSISGIRGNEQFF; cdr3_nt: TGTGCCAGCAGCATCTCCGGGATACGAGGCAATGAGCAGTTCTTC
j_call: TRBJ2-1; clone_size: NA; v_call: TRBV20-1; d_call: TRBD1; cdr3_aa: CSARGQGSSYNEQFF; cdr3_nt: TGCAGTGCTAGGGGACAGGGGAGCTCCTACAATGAGCAGTTCTTC
j_call: TRBJ1-4; clone_size: few; v_call: TRBV5-1; d_call: TRBD1; cdr3_aa: CASRTGVTNEKLFF; cdr3_nt: TGCGCCAGCCGGACAGGGGTAACTAATGAAAAACTGTTTTTT
j_call: TRBJ2-1; clone_size: NA; v_call: TRBV6-5; d_call: NA; cdr3_aa: CASKRTAANMGQFF; cdr3_nt: TGTGCCAGCAAGCGGACTGCGGCAAATATGGGGCAGTTCTTC
j_call: TRBJ2-7; clone_size: few; v_call: TRBV28; d_call: NA; cdr3_aa: CASSSYRVNYEQYF; cdr3_nt: TGTGCCAGCAGTTCGTATAGGGTAAACTACGAGCAGTACTTC
j_call: TRBJ1-4; clone_size: few; v_call: TRBV5-1; d_call: TRBD1; cdr3_aa: CASSPTGGNEKLFF; cdr3_nt: TGCGCCAGCAGCCCGACAGGGGGAAATGAAAAACTGTTTTTT
j_call: TRBJ2-3; clone_size: NA; v_call: TRBV4-3; d_call: TRBD2; cdr3_aa: CASSQSGGVTDTQYF; cdr3_nt: TGCGCCAGCAGCCAGAGCGGGGGGGTCACAGATACGCAGTATTTT
j_call: TRBJ1-1; clone_size: NA; v_call: TRBV11-3; d_call: NA; cdr3_aa: CASSLGQGIPNTEAFF; cdr3_nt: TGTGCCAGCAGCTTAGGGCAGGGTATCCCGAACACTGAAGCTTTCTTT
j_call: TRBJ2-4; clone_size: NA; v_call: TRBV5-1; d_call: TRBD2; cdr3_aa: CASSTRLAGAGAKNIQYF; cdr3_nt: TGCGCCAGCAGCACTCGACTAGCGGGGGCGGGGGCCAAAAACATTCAGTACTTC
j_call: TRBJ2-3; clone_size: NA; v_call: TRBV7-2; d_call: TRBD2; cdr3_aa: CASSPTSGARQDTQYF; cdr3_nt: TGTGCCAGCAGCCCAACTAGCGGGGCTAGGCAAGATACGCAGTATTTT
j_call: TRBJ2-7; clone_size: NA; v_call: TRBV18; d_call: NA; cdr3_aa: CASSTQTYEQYF; cdr3_nt: TGTGCCAGCTCAACACAAACCTACGAGCAGTACTTC
j_call: TRBJ1-5; clone_size: NA; v_call: TRBV4-3; d_call: TRBD1; cdr3_aa: CASSQDRGRSQPQHF; cdr3_nt: TGCGCCAGCAGCCAAGACAGGGGGCGAAGTCAGCCCCAGCATTTT
j_call: TRBJ1-1; clone_size: few; v_call: TRBV7-2; d_call: NA; cdr3_aa: CASSILKGGTEAFF; cdr3_nt: TGTGCCAGCAGCATACTCAAGGGAGGCACTGAAGCTTTCTTT
j_call: TRBJ2-1; clone_size: NA; v_call: TRBV5-1; d_call: NA; cdr3_aa: CASSFRSPSPNEQFF; cdr3_nt: TGCGCCAGCAGCTTCAGGAGTCCCTCACCTAATGAGCAGTTCTTC
j_call: TRBJ2-3; clone_size: NA; v_call: TRBV4-2; d_call: TRBD2; cdr3_aa: CASSQGLAGGNTQYF; cdr3_nt: TGTGCCAGCAGCCAAGGTCTAGCGGGAGGAAATACGCAGTATTTT
j_call: TRBJ2-3; clone_size: NA; v_call: TRBV5-1; d_call: TRBD1; cdr3_aa: CASTDRGQITDTQYF; cdr3_nt: TGCGCCAGCACCGATAGGGGACAGATCACAGATACGCAGTATTTT
j_call: TRBJ1-1; clone_size: NA; v_call: TRBV6-6; d_call: NA; cdr3_aa: CASRGWGNTEAFF; cdr3_nt: TGTGCCAGCAGAGGGTGGGGGAACACTGAAGCTTTCTTT
j_call: TRBJ2-1; clone_size: NA; v_call: TRBV20-1; d_call: TRBD1; cdr3_aa: CSAPRGTGTYNEQFF; cdr3_nt: TGCAGTGCTCCCCGGGGGACAGGGACCTACAATGAGCAGTTCTTC
j_call: TRBJ2-3; clone_size: NA; v_call: TRBV10-3; d_call: NA; cdr3_aa: CATAFGQNTDTQYF; cdr3_nt: TGTGCCACCGCCTTCGGACAGAACACAGATACGCAGTATTTT
j_call: TRBJ2-3; clone_size: few; v_call: TRBV29-1; d_call: NA; cdr3_aa: CSVKQTDTQYF; cdr3_nt: TGCAGCGTTAAGCAGACGGATACGCAGTATTTT
j_call: TRBJ2-4; clone_size: NA; v_call: TRBV7-2; d_call: NA; cdr3_aa: CASSLSYSQNIQYF; cdr3_nt: TGTGCCAGCAGCTTATCGTACAGCCAAAACATTCAGTACTTC
j_call: TRBJ2-7; clone_size: NA; v_call: TRBV6-1; d_call: TRBD2; cdr3_aa: CASSERASGKFEQYF; cdr3_nt: TGTGCCAGCAGTGAACGAGCTAGCGGGAAGTTCGAGCAGTACTTC
j_call: TRBJ2-1; clone_size: NA; v_call: TRBV29-1; d_call: NA; cdr3_aa: CSVEGRNEQFF; cdr3_nt: TGCAGCGTTGAGGGAAGGAATGAGCAGTTCTTC
j_call: TRBJ2-5; clone_size: few; v_call: TRBV5-1; d_call: NA; cdr3_aa: CASSFTRNQETQYF; cdr3_nt: TGCGCCAGCAGCTTTACGAGGAACCAAGAGACCCAGTACTTC
j_call: TRBJ2-3; clone_size: NA; v_call: TRBV6-4; d_call: TRBD1; cdr3_aa: CASSDSGQGTDTQYF; cdr3_nt: TGTGCCAGCAGTGACTCGGGACAGGGCACAGATACGCAGTATTTT
j_call: TRBJ2-1; clone_size: NA; v_call: TRBV12-3/TRBV12-4; d_call: TRBD2; cdr3_aa: CASSLVIAGYNEQFF; cdr3_nt: TGTGCCAGCAGTTTGGTGATAGCGGGTTACAATGAGCAGTTCTTC
j_call: TRBJ2-1; clone_size: NA; v_call: TRBV6-5; d_call: TRBD1; cdr3_aa: CASRETGVWRNNEQFF; cdr3_nt: TGTGCCAGCCGGGAGACAGGGGTTTGGAGAAACAATGAGCAGTTCTTC
j_call: TRBJ1-2; clone_size: once; v_call: TRBV7-9; d_call: NA; cdr3_aa: CASTTTQRPGQGFVGYTF; cdr3_nt: TGTGCCAGCACCACCACCCAGCGTCCGGGACAAGGGTTTGTGGGCTACACCTTC
j_call: TRBJ2-5; clone_size: NA; v_call: TRBV15; d_call: TRBD1; cdr3_aa: CATSRRVGWDRGTEETQYF; cdr3_nt: TGTGCCACCAGCAGGCGGGTAGGATGGGACAGGGGAACCGAGGAGACCCAGTACTTC
j_call: TRBJ2-1; clone_size: NA; v_call: TRBV5-1; d_call: TRBD1; cdr3_aa: CASRAGTGANAEQFF; cdr3_nt: TGCGCCAGCAGGGCCGGGACAGGAGCTAACGCTGAGCAGTTCTTC
j_call: TRBJ2-3; clone_size: NA; v_call: TRBV30; d_call: NA; cdr3_aa: CAWSGGGTDTQYF; cdr3_nt: TGTGCCTGGAGCGGGGGCGGCACAGATACGCAGTATTTT
j_call: TRBJ2-1; clone_size: few; v_call: TRBV25-1; d_call: NA; cdr3_aa: CASSEYRVYNEQFF; cdr3_nt: TGTGCCAGCAGTGAATATCGGGTCTACAATGAGCAGTTCTTC
j_call: TRBJ1-2; clone_size: few; v_call: TRBV7-9; d_call: NA; cdr3_aa: CASRSLGYGYTF; cdr3_nt: TGTGCCAGCAGGTCTCTAGGCTATGGCTACACCTTC
j_call: TRBJ2-3; clone_size: once; v_call: TRBV4-1; d_call: NA; cdr3_aa: CASSHPGFRTDTQYF; cdr3_nt: TGCGCCAGCAGCCATCCCGGGTTTCGCACAGATACGCAGTATTTT
j_call: TRBJ2-1; clone_size: NA; v_call: TRBV20-1; d_call: NA; cdr3_aa: CSARDPANQVHNEQFF; cdr3_nt: TGCAGTGCTAGAGACCCAGCGAACCAAGTCCACAATGAGCAGTTCTTC
j_call: TRBJ1-6; clone_size: NA; v_call: TRBV7-9; d_call: NA; cdr3_aa: CASSFERNNSPLHF; cdr3_nt: TGTGCCAGCAGCTTCGAGAGGAATAATTCACCCCTCCACTTT
j_call: TRBJ2-1; clone_size: NA; v_call: TRBV2; d_call: NA; cdr3_aa: CASSGTYYNEQFF; cdr3_nt: TGTGCCAGCAGCGGAACATACTACAATGAGCAGTTCTTC
j_call: TRBJ1-2; clone_size: NA; v_call: TRBV3-1; d_call: NA; cdr3_aa: CASSHRGDLYGYTF; cdr3_nt: TGTGCCAGCAGCCATAGAGGGGACCTCTATGGCTACACCTTC
j_call: TRBJ2-7; clone_size: NA; v_call: TRBV7-9; d_call: TRBD2; cdr3_aa: CASSAGLAAYEQYF; cdr3_nt: TGTGCCAGCAGCGCGGGACTAGCCGCCTACGAGCAGTACTTC
j_call: TRBJ1-2; clone_size: NA; v_call: TRBV6-5; d_call: NA; cdr3_aa: CATTRAGVSEGYTF; cdr3_nt: TGTGCCACCACCCGGGCAGGGGTCTCAGAAGGCTACACCTTC